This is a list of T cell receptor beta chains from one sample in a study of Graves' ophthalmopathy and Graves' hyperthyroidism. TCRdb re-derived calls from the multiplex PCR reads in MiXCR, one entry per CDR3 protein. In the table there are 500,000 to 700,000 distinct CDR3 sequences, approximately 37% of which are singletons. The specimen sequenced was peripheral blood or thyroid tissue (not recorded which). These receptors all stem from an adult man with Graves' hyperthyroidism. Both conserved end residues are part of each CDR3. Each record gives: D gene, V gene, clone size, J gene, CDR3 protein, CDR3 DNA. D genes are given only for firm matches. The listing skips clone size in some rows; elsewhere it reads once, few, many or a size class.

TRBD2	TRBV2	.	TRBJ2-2	CASRKLAGGPNTGELFF	TGTGCCAGCAGAAAGCTAGCGGGGGGGCCCAACACCGGGGAGCTGTTTTTT
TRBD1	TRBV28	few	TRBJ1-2	CASRETQGGSGYTF	TGTGCCAGCAGGGAGACACAGGGGGGGTCTGGCTACACCTTC
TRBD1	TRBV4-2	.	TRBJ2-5	CASSQEDRGRETQYF	TGTGCCAGCAGCCAAGAAGACAGGGGGCGGGAGACCCAGTACTTC
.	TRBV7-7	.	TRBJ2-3	CASSLSDRDTQYF	TGTGCTAGCAGCTTATCAGATAGAGATACGCAGTATTTT
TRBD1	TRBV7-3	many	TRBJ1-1	CASSLTGRGLGTEAFF	TGTGCCAGCAGCTTAACAGGCAGGGGGCTGGGCACTGAAGCTTTCTTT
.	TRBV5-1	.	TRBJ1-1	CASSSGVGGLAEAFF	TGCGCCAGCAGCTCTGGGGTCGGGGGGTTGGCTGAAGCTTTCTTT
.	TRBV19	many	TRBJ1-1	CASSPTAVNTEAFF	TGTGCCAGTAGCCCGACAGCGGTGAACACTGAAGCTTTCTTT
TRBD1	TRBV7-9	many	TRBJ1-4	CASSLATGGSEKLFF	TGTGCCAGCAGCTTAGCGACAGGGGGAAGCGAAAAACTGTTTTTT
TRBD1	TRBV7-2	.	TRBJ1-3	CASSSQGAQGNTIYF	TGTGCCAGCAGCTCTCAGGGGGCGCAAGGAAACACCATATATTTT
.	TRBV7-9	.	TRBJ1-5	CASRPPGSNQPQHF	TGTGCCAGCAGACCACCGGGTAGCAATCAGCCCCAGCATTTT
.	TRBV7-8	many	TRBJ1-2	CASSLFGDTNYGYTF	TGTGCCAGCAGCTTATTTGGGGACACGAACTATGGCTACACCTTC
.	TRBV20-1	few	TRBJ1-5	CSARDRSGSNQPQHF	TGCAGTGCTAGAGATCGGTCCGGGAGCAATCAGCCCCAGCATTTT
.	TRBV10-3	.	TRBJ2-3	CAIRRGPDTDTQYF	TGTGCCATCAGGAGGGGACCAGACACAGATACGCAGTATTTT
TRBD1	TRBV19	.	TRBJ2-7	CASSRQGSVDEQYF	TGTGCCAGTAGTCGACAGGGGTCCGTGGACGAGCAGTACTTC
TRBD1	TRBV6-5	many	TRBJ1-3	CASSRQGSGNTIYF	TGTGCCAGCAGTAGACAGGGATCTGGAAACACCATATATTTT
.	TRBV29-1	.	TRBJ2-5	CSVVREDLETQYF	TGCAGCGTTGTCAGGGAGGACCTGGAGACCCAGTACTTC
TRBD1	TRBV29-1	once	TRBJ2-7	CASSLGVGQGYYEQYF	TGTGCCAGCAGCTTAGGCGTGGGACAGGGGTATTACGAGCAGTACTTC
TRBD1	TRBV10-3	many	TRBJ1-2	CAIGGQGINYGYTF	TGTGCCATCGGGGGACAGGGTATTAACTATGGCTACACCTTC
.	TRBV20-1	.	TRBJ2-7	CSARDRRDTYEQYF	TGCAGTGCTAGAGATCGACGGGACACCTACGAGCAGTACTTC
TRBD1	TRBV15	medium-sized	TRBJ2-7	CATGDRGLHEQYF	TGTGCCACCGGAGACAGGGGTCTACACGAGCAGTACTTC
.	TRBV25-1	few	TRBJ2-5	CASSEFGGSETQYF	TGTGCCAGCAGTGAATTTGGGGGGTCGGAGACCCAGTACTTC
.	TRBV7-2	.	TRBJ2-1	CASSLSRRREQFF	TGTGCCAGCAGCCTCTCCCGGCGCCGGGAGCAGTTCTTC
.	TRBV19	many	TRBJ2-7	CASSMAGESYEQYF	TGTGCCAGTAGTATGGCTGGGGAAAGCTACGAGCAGTACTTC
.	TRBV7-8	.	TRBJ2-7	CASSLVTAYEQYF	TGTGCCAGCAGCTTAGTCACAGCCTACGAGCAGTACTTC
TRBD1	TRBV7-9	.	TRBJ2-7	CATRDRGDYEQYF	TGTGCCACCCGGGACAGGGGGGACTACGAGCAGTACTTC